This T cell receptor beta chain was found in a study of stem cell transplantation in POMP-related autoinflammatory disease. Measured with immunoSEQ multiplex PCR; TCRdb has only the in-frame clones, and not every one. Of tens of thousands of clones listed, roughly 93% are singletons. The source of this sequence is a human patient with POMP-related autoinflammation and immune dysregulation (PRAID). Some T cells may have come from the graft donor. This specimen consisted of CD4+ T cells from PBMCs, obtained after stem cell transplantation.

In DNA, the CDR3 is TGTGCCAGCAGCCAAGGGCACAGGGAAGCTTTCTTT. Translating it yields CASSQGHREAFF. The chain employs TRBV3-1 (or the pseudogene TRBV3-2) and TRBJ1-1, with a possible D match to TRBD1 (5 bases). Per the germline V gene, CDR1 is LGHDT and CDR2 is YNNKEL (reference sequence). The length of the CDR3 is 12 residues. V was shortened by 1 base and J by 8 bases, with 8 bases between the two germline ends.